This TCR beta chain was sequenced during a study of blood T cell repertoires in COVID-19. About the study: Collection of acute and convalescent COVID-19 samples took place in the United States, Italy and Spain.

The germline gives CDR1 MNHEY, CDR2 SMNVEV (reference sequence). The V segment lost 5 bases and the J segment 5 bases; nucleotides outside the gene matches: 9. CDR3 size: 16 residues. Repertoires were generated with immunoSEQ multiplex PCR, while TCRdb's copy carries only in-frame clones and drops some. Of around 160,000 clones in the sample, 75% to 90% were seen once. Symptom resolution, clearance, or two negative PCRs marked donors in Cohort 3 as recovered. The sequence was collected from an older woman who had recovered from COVID-19. Specimen: PBMCs or T cells enriched from blood (not recorded which). V usage is TRBV27 and J usage is TRBJ1-6, with 7 nucleotides matching TRBD1. The DNA for the CDR3 is TGTGCCAGCAGTGTCGACCGGGACAGAAATAATTCACCCCTCCACTTT. It yields the protein CASSVDRDRNNSPLHF.